This T cell receptor (beta chain) comes out of a study of blood T cells in healthy people across ages (dated by TCRdb to the mid-2010s). Notes on the research overall: In model experiments, template switching captured about one uniquely barcoded TCR beta cDNA molecule for every two T cells. To avoid experimental bias, donors of different ages were spread randomly across the sequencing lanes. Two additional independent replicas of 1 million unique cDNA reads from the same blood draw were analyzed for two donors (one aged 18 to 29 and one aged 80 or older). Age-related changes in TCR beta repertoire diversity were measured in the study by deep sequencing normalized with unique cDNA molecular identifiers. The donors were divided into four age groups: young (average roughly 17 years), middle-aged (about 39), aged (approximately 62) and long-lived (nearly 85).

Systemically healthy Caucasian individuals from Russia, 35 to 50 in total and aged roughly 6 to 100 years, were included as donors. Around 10 milliliters of peripheral blood were drawn from each donor into EDTA-treated Vacutainer tubes. Ficoll-Paque density-gradient centrifugation was used to isolate PBMCs, with at least 6 million per sample. Total RNA, at least 5 micrograms per sample, was extracted from PBMCs with Trizol reagent. Naive CD45RAhigh/CD27high T cell percentages were measured by flow cytometry on a PBMC aliquot from every donor. There are a few counts of this clonotype. Its antigen has not been determined. Base quality data are lacking; no much larger clone is found one base away. Here is what the overall study found, with its caveats: Estimates of total diversity from one million sequenced T cells were regarded as lower bounds and underestimates. The percentage of naive T cells measured by flow cytometry correlated strongly with observed TCR beta diversity. Conclusive comparison of naive and antigen-experienced compartments was prevented by the profiling of bulk unsorted PBMCs. Compared with the aged group, more naive CD4+ T cells, fewer expanded clones and increased TCR diversity were shown by the long-lived group, suggesting age selection. Because donor CMV infection status was unknown, age-related changes in expanded clonotypes were potentially confounded. Observed TCR beta diversity per million T cells fell roughly linearly with age, and a significant reduction was already apparent by age about 38.

There are 14 amino acids in the CDR3, from cysteine to phenylalanine inclusive. CDR3 DNA is the only sequence kept; it has 42 bases, read in frame from the first base. Looking up the germline V gene (reference sequence) yields CDR1 PRHDT and CDR2 FYEKMQ. V loses 2 bases of germline sequence and J loses 5 bases, and the interval between the two ends is 10 bases. The library relied on 5' RACE. For sequencing, an Illumina HiSeq 2500 was employed. A second 7 to 11 cycle PCR used a sample-barcoded 5' primer and a J-beta primer mix. A unique molecular identifier was introduced onto each TCR beta cDNA molecule by a template-switch 5' adaptor carrying 12 random nucleotides. Each sample yielded at least 3 million CDR3-containing paired-end reads. First-strand cDNA synthesis was performed from all RNA using the Mint cDNA synthesis kit, with priming by a TRBC-specific oligonucleotide. Following uracil-DNA glycosylase treatment, all cDNA underwent a first 18-cycle PCR with the universal primers M1SS and BC2_uni_R. In the original analysis: Normalization of each sample was performed by random selection of 1 million high-quality reads, each carrying a distinct molecular identifier. Reads sharing molecular identifiers were discarded rather than binned into consensus sequences. MiTCR, with a Q25 quality threshold and the strictest error-elimination algorithm, was used for CDR3 identification, clonotype clustering and error correction. A nonparametric unseen species model with Euler transformation was used to estimate lower-bound total TCR beta diversity. TCRdb trimmed public reads at Q25 via fastp, called clones via MiXCR and kept in-frame beta chains. Each CDR3 protein appears once, grouped with its most common genes and DNA. Here the V and J calls rest on TCRdb's processing, not on the authors' analysis. The table for this sample lists more than 1 million distinct CDR3 sequences; under 55% of them were counted only once. The ten biggest clones cover under 20% of the sample.

The source of this sequence is an older woman in good health. The sequenced sample consisted of blood. The rearrangement joined TRBV13 to TRBJ2-1; a tentative D call is TRBD2 (5 bases match). This receptor has the CDR3 CASSLRDQHNEQFF. The DNA is TGTGCCAGCAGCTTACGGGATCAGCACAATGAGCAGTTCTTC.